What follows is one T cell receptor (beta chain) and its context. A clone one base away is much larger, so this may be a read error. The data are from a study of CD8 T cells in ankylosing spondylitis. TCRdb passed the 5' RACE reads through MiXCR, listing each CDR3 protein once. In the table there are about 8,600 distinct CDR3 sequences, about 3.8% of which are singletons. Trimming cost V 0 bases and J 2 bases, with 14 bases left between them. The CDR3 has 16 residues. Germline lookup yields CDR1 SGDLS and CDR2 YYNGEE. This sequence originates from a female donor with ankylosing spondylitis or in good health (not recorded which). The sequenced sample was blood, either unsorted or a sorted T cell fraction (not recorded which). The V and J genes are TRBV9 and TRBJ2-5; D call uncertain. The CDR3 DNA reads as TGTGCCAGCAGCGTAGGGAGTACGGTGGGACAAGAGACCCAGTACTTC. Its translation: CASSVGSTVGQETQYF.